Shown below are 20 T cell receptor beta chains from a single sample sequenced in a study of regulatory T cells in long-lasting Graves disease. The authors built TCR beta libraries using iRepertoire HTBI primers and Arm-PCR of CDR3 regions. TCRdb reanalysed the multiplex PCR reads using MiXCR and keeps one entry per CDR3 protein. The data contain approximately 350,000 distinct CDR3 sequences, 12% of them singletons. The time point here: newly diagnosed GD, antithyroid drugs for less than 3 months. PBMC-derived RNA was used for the TCR library. The sample also formed part of further work on T cells in Graves' hyperthyroidism and ophthalmopathy.

The sample was peripheral blood mononuclear cells (PBMCs), taken at new diagnosis, from a patient treated with antithyroid drugs. These receptors originate from a woman under 30 with Graves disease.

This clonotype was seen ten or more times. The V gene is TRBV6-2 or TRBV6-3, the J gene TRBJ2-2; D gene uncertain. Between the trimmed V and J ends, which lost 2 bases and 5 bases, there was a span of 6 bases. There are 13 residues in the CDR3. Germline CDR1 and CDR2: MNHEY and SVGEGT. The CDR3 nucleotides are TGTGCCAGCAGTTACCAGGAGACCGGGGAGCTGTTTTTT. It translates to CASSYQETGELFF.

Ten or more counts support this clonotype. This chain links TRBV6-1 with TRBJ2-5; no firm D call. Germline assignment: CDR1 MNHNS and CDR2 SASEGT. V lost 6 bases and J 1 base, leaving 12 bases between the germline ends. This CDR3 comprises 14 residues. CDR3 coding DNA: TGTGCCAGCAGCCTTAAGGCAGTCCAAGAGACCCAGTACTTC. Its translation: CASSLKAVQETQYF.

As concerns this clonotype: A single base is all that separates this from a far larger clone, so a read error is likely. The rearrangement uses TRBV12-3 or TRBV12-4 and TRBJ2-4; 13 nucleotides line up with TRBD2. This CDR3 comprises 15 residues. In nucleotides, the CDR3 is TGTGCCAGCAGTCAACTAGCGGGAGGGGGCGATGAGCAGCTCTTC. It is translated as CASSQLAGGGDEQLF.

This clonotype was recorded many times. The V call is TRBV5-1, the J call TRBJ2-3; possibly TRBD1 for D (5 bases). Between the trimmed V and J ends, which lost 2 bases and 1 base, there was a span of 17 bases. From germline, CDR1 is SGHRS and CDR2 YFSETQ. The CDR3 is 17 residues long. The CDR3 DNA reads as TGCGCCAGCAGCTTCCTCCTGGATATCAGGGGCACAGATACGCAGTATTTT. Protein: CASSFLLDIRGTDTQYF.

The chain is built from TRBV6-1 and TRBJ2-5; D gene uncertain. With 3 bases removed from V and 5 bases from J, the gap between germline ends came to 1 base. CDR3 length equals 10 residues. Germline assignment: CDR1 MNHNS and CDR2 SASEGT. The CDR3 region is CASSDETQYF. The CDR3 DNA sequence: TGTGCCAGCAGTGATGAGACCCAGTACTTC.

This clonotype was seen at least ten times. The J gene is TRBJ1-1, the V gene TRBV7-2; D not certain. Germline loops: CDR1 SGHTA, CDR2 FQGNSA. The CDR3 totals 14 residues. V was clipped by 7 bases and J by 1 base, with 13 bases between them. CDR3 DNA sequence: TGTGCCAGCAAGGAGGGCAACGGGAACACTGAAGCTTTCTTT. It codes for CASKEGNGNTEAFF.

This clonotype was seen repeatedly, ten times or more. The chain couples TRBV7-3 to TRBJ2-1; TRBD2 might be the D (6 bases). From germline, CDR1 is SGHTA and CDR2 FQGTGA. Trimming stripped 4 bases from V and 10 bases from J, with 20 bases between. The CDR3 is 15 amino acids. As DNA, the CDR3 is TGTGCCAGCAGCTCGCACCTCGGGGGTGGGTCCGAGCAGTTCTTC. This translates into CASSSHLGGGSEQFF. Full variable domain (missing parts from reference TRBV7-3 and TRBJ2-1): GAGVSQTPSNKVTEKGKYVELRCDPISGHTALYWYRQSLGQGPEFLIYFQGTGAADDSGLPNDRFFAVRPEGSVSTLKIQRTERGDSAVYLCASSSHLGGGSEQFFGPGTRLTVL.

Written as DNA, the CDR3 is TGCAGTGTTAACAGCGGGAGGCTGAGCTCCTACAATGAGCAGTTCTTC. Translating gives CSVNSGRLSSYNEQFF. J is TRBJ2-1 and V is TRBV20-1; 9 nucleotides align to TRBD2. With V trimmed by 7 bases and J by 0 bases, 10 bases remained unmatched. The length of the CDR3 is 16 residues. The germline CDR1 and CDR2 sequences are DFQATT and SNEGSKA (reference sequence).

This sequence joins TRBV15 and TRBJ1-3, with D uncertain. The CDR3 covers 12 residues. CDR1 LNHNV and CDR2 YYDKDF come from the germline V gene (reference sequence). Trimming shortened V by 7 bases and J by 0 bases, and 4 bases separated the two germline ends. CDR3 amino acids: CATKTSGNTIYF. CDR3 nucleotides: TGTGCCACCAAGACCTCTGGAAACACCATATATTTT.

The chain links TRBV2 to TRBJ2-1; 8 nucleotides line up with TRBD2. The CDR3 loop spans 14 amino acids. Germline V gene lookup returns CDR1 SNHLY and CDR2 FYNNEI. The V gene end was trimmed by 3 bases and the J gene end by 5 bases; junction bases not matched to a gene: 3. DNA for the CDR3: TGTGCCAGCAGTGAGCGGGGGGCCCACAATGAGCAGTTCTTC. Protein sequence: CASSERGAHNEQFF.

This clonotype was recorded many times. The chain is built from TRBV2 and TRBJ1-3; no definite D call. Germline V gene lookup returns CDR1 SNHLY and CDR2 FYNNEI. Trimming took 3 bases from V and 5 from J, leaving 8 bases between them. The CDR3 extends over 13 amino acids. CDR3 residues: CASSDMGRNTIYF. The CDR3 DNA follows: TGTGCCAGCAGTGATATGGGAAGAAACACCATATATTTT.

The genes are TRBV3-1 and TRBJ2-5, with D unresolved. CDR3 length equals 13 residues. V dropped 7 bases and J dropped 3 bases, with 12 bases sitting between them. CDR1 is LGHDT, CDR2 YNNKEL, per germline (reference sequence). The CDR3 DNA sequence: TGTGCCAGCAATCTAGGGTTTGAAGAGACCCAGTACTTC. It specifies CASNLGFEETQYF.

This clonotype was recorded a few times. This sequence may be a read error, since a much larger clone differs from it by one base. V and J are TRBV7-2 and TRBJ2-1, with D hard to call. The CDR3 runs to 13 residues. Germline V gene sequence: CDR1 SGHTA, CDR2 FQGNSA. The CDR3 sequence: CASRSSYTRAWSF. CDR3 sequence (DNA): TGTGCCAGCAGAAGTTCCTATACGAGAGCATGGTCCTTC.

This clonotype was counted at least ten times. The CDR3 bases are TGTGCCTGTACAAGCGGGAGGTTATACAATGAGCAGTTCTTC. Its translation is CACTSGRLYNEQFF. This chain joins TRBV2 and TRBJ2-1, with 9 bases that match TRBD2. CDR1 is SNHLY, CDR2 FYNNEI, per germline. The J segment lost 4 bases and the V segment lost 11 bases, leaving 9 bases of the junction unmatched. This CDR3 spans 14 amino acids.

This clonotype has ten or more counts. The V gene is TRBV12-3 or TRBV12-4, the J gene TRBJ2-5; 7 bases agree with TRBD1. The CDR3 runs 14 residues. The V gene end was trimmed by 3 bases and the J gene end by 3 bases; junction bases not matched to a gene: 4. In DNA, the CDR3 is TGTGCCAGCAGTTTCCCGACAGGGAAAGAGACCCAGTACTTC. The encoded protein is CASSFPTGKETQYF.

The chain has TRBV9 and TRBJ1-1; a weak D match, TRBD1 (5 bases). Germline-derived CDR1 and CDR2 are SGDLS and YYNGEE. Deletions cut 4 bases from V and 0 bases from J, with 16 bases between. This CDR3 has 16 amino acids. CDR3 nucleotides: TGTGCCAGCAGCCCGAGGGAGGGGCCCATGAACACTGAAGCTTTCTTT. Translation gives CASSPREGPMNTEAFF.

The chain couples TRBV27 to TRBJ2-1; 12 bases are a match to TRBD2. Trimming removed 3 bases from V and 6 bases from J; junction bases left unmatched: 6. The CDR3 runs to 16 residues. CDR1 is MNHEY and CDR2 is SMNVEV in the germline V gene (reference sequence). This CDR3 is CASSFALAGGRNEQFF. Written as DNA, the CDR3 is TGTGCCAGCAGTTTCGCTCTAGCGGGAGGGCGCAATGAGCAGTTCTTC.

This clonotype was recorded many times. The chain couples TRBV2 to TRBJ2-2, with no clear D. Trimming removed 3 bases at V and 0 bases at J, with 8 bases between. Germline CDR1 and CDR2: SNHLY and FYNNEI. This CDR3 contains 15 residues. DNA for the CDR3: TGTGCCAGCAGTGATGAAGGGTCGAACACCGGGGAGCTGTTTTTT. Amino acids: CASSDEGSNTGELFF.

This clonotype was found many times. The junction shows a germline mismatch at one end, possibly a read error. The chain links TRBV10-3 to TRBJ2-7; D is possibly TRBD1 or TRBD2 (5 bases each). This CDR3 is built from 13 residues. Germline values: CDR1 ENHRY, CDR2 SYGVKD. The CDR3 is CAINEGSLEEQYF. The CDR3 bases are TGTGCCATCAATGAGGGGAGCCTTGAGGAGCAGTACTTC.

This clonotype was picked up many times. J is TRBJ2-2 and V is TRBV19; TRBD1 might be the D (6 bases). Trimming pared 7 bases from V and 3 bases from J, leaving 12 bases between. CDR3 length: 14 amino acids. Germline V gene data show CDR1 as LNHDA and CDR2 as SQIVND (reference sequence). CDR3 nucleotides: TGTGCCAGTAAGAAACAGGGTCACACCGGGGAGCTGTTTTTT. It encodes CASKKQGHTGELFF.